A selection of T cell receptor beta chains follows, all from one sample in a study of CD8 T cells in Susac syndrome. TCRdb recomputed calls from the immunoSEQ multiplex PCR reads with MiXCR, one row per CDR3 protein. The table has hundreds of thousands of distinct CDR3 sequences, just over 90% seen once. Sequenced sample: CD4+ T cells from PBMCs. Source of these receptors: a human donor with multiple sclerosis. CDR3s include the opening cysteine and the closing phenylalanine or tryptophan. A D gene is named only where the DNA matches it firmly. The listing skips clone size in some rows; elsewhere it reads once, few, many or a size class.

TRBV11-2	-	-	TRBJ1-1	TGTGCCAGCAGCTTAGATGGCGTCAGCACTGAAGCTTTCTTT	CASSLDGVSTEAFF
TRBV24-1	TRBD1	few	TRBJ1-2	TGTGCCACCAGTGATTTTGGACAGGAGGGAAACTATGGCTACACCTTC	CATSDFGQEGNYGYTF
TRBV10-3	-	-	TRBJ2-3	TGTGCTCACGGACAGCGAGGAGATACGCAGTATTTT	CAHGQRGDTQYF
TRBV24-1	TRBD2	-	TRBJ2-3	TGTGCCATCGGGACTAGCGGGGGGGGCACAGATACGCAGTATTTT	CAIGTSGGGTDTQYF
TRBV11-3	-	-	TRBJ2-5	TGTGCCAGCAGCTTGGACATACTCCAAGAGACCCAGTACTTC	CASSLDILQETQYF
TRBV27	-	few	TRBJ2-7	TGTGCCAGCAGTCCCCCCCTGGACCCAGGCGAGCAGTACTTC	CASSPPLDPGEQYF
TRBV30	-	-	TRBJ1-5	TGTGCCTGGGGTGTAGGTGTAAGTTCGTCTCAGCCCCAGCATTTT	CAWGVGVSSSQPQHF
TRBV19	-	-	TRBJ2-2	TGTGCCAGTAGTATCCTCGGGGAGCTGTTTTTT	CASSILGELFF
TRBV7-9	-	-	TRBJ1-4	TGTGCCAGCAGCTTCGCCACCGGGGAAAATGAAAAACTGTTTTTT	CASSFATGENEKLFF
TRBV30	-	-	TRBJ1-3	TGTGCCTGGAGACCAGCGCGCTCTGGAAACACCATATATTTT	CAWRPARSGNTIYF
TRBV5-1	TRBD2	-	TRBJ2-3	TGCGCCAGCAGTACTAGCGGACATAGCACAGATACGCAGTATTTT	CASSTSGHSTDTQYF
TRBV7-6	TRBD1	-	TRBJ2-5	TGTGCCAGCAGCTTAGCGGCCAGGGGGTACGGGACCCAGTACTTC	CASSLAARGYGTQYF
TRBV4-1	-	-	TRBJ2-7	TGCGCCAGCAGCTCCCTTGGGTTTGGGAGCTCCTACGAGCAGTACTTC	CASSSLGFGSSYEQYF
TRBV5-8	-	-	TRBJ1-6	TGTGCCAGCAGCTTGGCCGGGACCGGGAGTTCACCCCTCCACTTT	CASSLAGTGSSPLHF
TRBV12-5	TRBD1	-	TRBJ2-5	TGTGCTAGTGCCCAGGACAGGGAAGAGACCCAGTACTTC	CASAQDREETQYF
TRBV24-1	TRBD1	-	TRBJ2-5	TGTGCCACCAGCCCCGGGACAGTCATTGGGGAGACCCAGTACTTC	CATSPGTVIGETQYF
TRBV7-9	-	-	TRBJ2-5	TGTGCCAGCAGCCCATATCGGGACGGCCAGGGGGAGACCCAGTACTTC	CASSPYRDGQGETQYF
TRBV28	TRBD1	-	TRBJ1-5	TGTGCCACCTTATTACAGGGGGCACGTCAGCCCCAGCATTTT	CATLLQGARQPQHF
TRBV15	-	-	TRBJ1-4	TGTGCCACCAGCAGAGATAGTAGGCCGCTTGCAACTAATGAAAAACTGTTTTTT	CATSRDSRPLATNEKLFF
TRBV14	-	-	TRBJ1-3	TGTGCCAGCAGCCCCCAGATTATGAGCCTAAACACCATATATTTT	CASSPQIMSLNTIYF
TRBV20-1	-	once	TRBJ2-1	TGCAGTGCAGCAGGGGGGACTGGAGGAAATGAGCAGTTCTTC	CSAAGGTGGNEQFF
TRBV6-1	-	-	TRBJ1-5	TGTGCCAGCATGCGTAGGGGCCGCTCTAGCAATCAGCCCCAGCATTTT	CASMRRGRSSNQPQHF
TRBV7-8	TRBD1	-	TRBJ1-4	TGTGCCAGCATGGACAGGGGCTCAACTAATGAAAAACTGTTTTTT	CASMDRGSTNEKLFF
TRBV12-3/TRBV12-4	TRBD1	-	TRBJ1-1	TGTGCCAGCCGCCCGACAGGGTTGAACACTGAAGCTTTCTTT	CASRPTGLNTEAFF
TRBV12-3/TRBV12-4	TRBD1	-	TRBJ1-1	TGTGCCAGCACGACACCGGGACAGGGGAACACTGAAGCTTTCTTT	CASTTPGQGNTEAFF
TRBV7-9	-	-	TRBJ1-4	TGTGCCAGCAGCCTACTCGACAGTTCTGGAAAACTGTTTTTT	CASSLLDSSGKLFF
TRBV5-4	-	-	TRBJ2-3	TGTGCCAGCAGCTTGTCGGCAGATACGCAGTATTTT	CASSLSADTQYF
TRBV4-1	TRBD2	-	TRBJ2-7	TGCGCCAGCAGCCGCAGTCGGGGGGGAGTGGTGGCAAGCGAGCAGTACTTC	CASSRSRGGVVASEQYF
TRBV4-1	-	-	TRBJ2-1	TGCGCCAGCAGCCAAGCGAACCTACTACTTACCTACAATGAGCAGTTCTTC	CASSQANLLLTYNEQFF
TRBV7-9	TRBD1	-	TRBJ2-1	TGTGCCAGCAGCTCGTGGACAGGGACCTACAATGAGCAGTTCTTC	CASSSWTGTYNEQFF
TRBV12-3/TRBV12-4	-	-	TRBJ2-3	TGTGCCAGCAGCCGGACTCTAACCACAGATACGCAGTATTTT	CASSRTLTTDTQYF
TRBV5-1	-	-	TRBJ2-1	TGCGCCAGCAGCTTGGCATGGGACTGGCACAATGAGCAGTTCTTC	CASSLAWDWHNEQFF
TRBV20-1	TRBD2	-	TRBJ2-3	TGCAGTGCTAGAGACCAGCGGGGGGGCGTAAATACGCAGTATTTT	CSARDQRGGVNTQYF
TRBV19	-	-	TRBJ2-5	TGTGCCAGTAGTATCTCGGCGTCGGTTCAAGAGACCCAGTACTTC	CASSISASVQETQYF
TRBV5-6	TRBD1	-	TRBJ1-1	TGTGCCAGCAGGAGACAAGGGGGCGGTGAAGCTTTCTTT	CASRRQGGGEAFF
TRBV9	-	-	TRBJ2-2	TGTGCCAGCAACCCGGGACGAAACACCGGGGAGCTGTTTTTT	CASNPGRNTGELFF
TRBV11-1	-	-	TRBJ2-5	TGTGCCAGCAGCTTAACGGACGGAGAGACCCAGTACTTC	CASSLTDGETQYF
TRBV5-1	-	-	TRBJ1-1	TGCGCCAGCAGCTTGAACTCAGGGGAGTTTGGTGAAGCTTTCTTT	CASSLNSGEFGEAFF
TRBV30	-	-	TRBJ2-1	TGTGCCTGGAGCCCCCGTCGCCTCGACAATGAGCAGTTCTTC	CAWSPRRLDNEQFF
TRBV21-1	-	-	TRBJ2-4	TGTGCCAGCAGCAAAAGCCCCCGGAGTATAATAGCCAAAAACATTCAGTACTTC	CASSKSPRSIIAKNIQYF
TRBV11-3	-	-	TRBJ2-2	TGTGCCAGCAGCCCAGGGGTTGGAGCCGGGGAGCTGTTTTTT	CASSPGVGAGELFF
TRBV12-3/TRBV12-4	TRBD1	-	TRBJ2-2	TGTGCCAGCAGTCCCCGACAGGGGGGCGACACCGGGGAGCTGTTTTTT	CASSPRQGGDTGELFF
TRBV6-5	TRBD2	-	TRBJ2-1	TGTGCCAGCAGGGGACTAGGAGGGCCTCTCAATGAGCAGTTCTTC	CASRGLGGPLNEQFF
TRBV4-1	TRBD2	-	TRBJ2-3	TGCGCCAGCAGCCAAGATCTTGCTAAGGCTAGCGGAAGCACAGATACGCAGTATTTT	CASSQDLAKASGSTDTQYF
TRBV19	TRBD1	-	TRBJ2-2	TGTGCCAGCCGTCGACAGGGGGAAACCGGGGAGCTGTTTTTT	CASRRQGETGELFF
TRBV28	TRBD1	-	TRBJ2-2	TGTGCCAGCAGTCCCCACAGGGGAGACGGCGGGGAGCTGTTTTTT	CASSPHRGDGGELFF
TRBV20-1	-	-	TRBJ1-4	TGCAGTGCTAGAGATACTTGGGACCCCGAAAAACTGTTTTTT	CSARDTWDPEKLFF
TRBV30	TRBD2	-	TRBJ2-3	TGTGCCTGGAGTCTTAGCGGGAGTGGTGCAGATACGCAGTATTTT	CAWSLSGSGADTQYF
TRBV20-1	TRBD1	-	TRBJ1-3	TGCAGTGCTAGTCCGGGACAGGGCGCGGGAAACACCATATATTTT	CSASPGQGAGNTIYF
TRBV25-1	TRBD1	-	TRBJ2-2	TGTGCCAGCAGGGGGACAGGGGCGAACACCGGGGAGCTGTTTTTT	CASRGTGANTGELFF
TRBV5-1	-	-	TRBJ2-7	TGCGCCAGCAGCCCGACCGGGACTGATTACGAGCAGTACTTC	CASSPTGTDYEQYF